The entry below describes one TCR beta chain. The data are from a study of control samples from healthy donors and cancer patients. The CDR3 is made up of 17 amino acids. Germline lookup yields CDR1 KGHSH and CDR2 LQKENI. V dropped 3 bases and J dropped 0; count of bases not matched to a gene: 10. Assay used: immunoSEQ multiplex PCR; TCRdb lists only in-frame clones, some missing. Of some 120,000 clones listed, 80% to 90% were seen once; the top ten hold around 8.7%. The sample taken for sequencing was blood. V and J are TRBV18 and TRBJ1-1; 7 bases match TRBD1. This TCR derives from a man between 40 and 49 years old in good health. This chain's CDR3 is CASSPRGPGALNTEAFF. CDR3 sequence (DNA): TGTGCCAGCTCACCGAGGGGGCCAGGGGCCTTGAACACTGAAGCTTTCTTT.